One and the same sample provided the 15 T cell receptor beta chains below, sequenced in a study of radiation and T cells in renal cell carcinoma. Sample time point: blood 4 weeks post-SBRT, at nephrectomy. Treatment of the sample: 15 Gy SBRT to primary tumor, nephrectomy 4 weeks later. This table comes from immunoSEQ multiplex PCR, and its TCRdb copy is limited to in-frame clones, with some not included. The profile covers about 170,000 clones, with roughly 90% appearing a single time and 10% to 12% taken by the ten largest. The material sequenced was blood, taken from a patient whose treatment included radiotherapy and nephrectomy. These receptors originate from a woman between 45 and 65 years old with renal cell carcinoma.

The chain recombines TRBV7-9 with TRBJ1-1, with TRBD1 as a possible D gene (6 bases). Trimming pared 8 bases from V and 0 bases from J, leaving 19 bases between. Looked up from germline, CDR1 is SEHNR and CDR2 is FQNEAQ (reference sequence). CDR3 length: 16 amino acids. The chain's CDR3 is CASHPASGQMNTEAFF. The DNA for the CDR3 is TGTGCCAGCCACCCCGCCTCCGGACAGATGAACACTGAAGCTTTCTTT.

The chain uses TRBV19 and TRBJ1-1, with TRBD1 matching 9 bases. Germline CDR1 reads LNHDA; CDR2 reads SQIVND (reference sequence). V dropped 4 bases and J dropped 1; count of bases not matched to a gene: 7. The CDR3 has 16 amino acids. Here the CDR3 DNA reads TGTGCCAGTAGTACCCCCCGGGACAGGGAGAACACTGAAGCTTTCTTT. Translation: CASSTPRDRENTEAFF.

This clone appeared once. The rearrangement joins TRBV29-1 to TRBJ1-2, with D tentatively TRBD1 (5 bases). This CDR3 has 14 residues. CDR1 SQVTM and CDR2 ANQGSEA come from the germline V gene. The V gene lost 0 bases and the J gene lost 1 base, with 9 bases spanning the gap. The CDR3 reads CSVEDRVDNYGYTF. Here the CDR3 DNA reads TGCAGCGTTGAAGACAGGGTGGATAACTATGGCTACACCTTC.

The gene calls are TRBV18 and TRBJ2-6; the match to TRBD1 covers 10 bases. Germline V CDR1 and CDR2: KGHSH, LQKENI. Germline trimming cut 11 bases from V and 0 bases from J; bases unmatched to any gene: 1. The CDR3 covers 14 residues. CDR3 loop: CAGTGASGANVLTF. CDR3 bases: TGTGCCGGGACAGGGGCCTCTGGGGCCAACGTCCTGACTTTC.

The chain has TRBV19 and TRBJ1-1, with 9 bases fitting TRBD1. The CDR3 extends over 13 amino acids. The junction had 2 bases not matched to a gene; V was cut back by 3 bases and J by 6 bases. CDR1 and CDR2 (germline): LNHDA, SQIVND (reference sequence). The CDR3 sequence: CASSINRGPEAFF. Written as DNA, the CDR3 is TGTGCCAGTAGTATTAACAGGGGGCCTGAAGCTTTCTTT.

The V and J genes are TRBV18 and TRBJ1-1, with 8 bases aligning to TRBD1. This CDR3 region has 13 residues. The V and J ends lost 5 bases and 3 bases, in that order; junction bases with no gene match: 2. Germline-derived CDR1 and CDR2 are KGHSH and LQKENI. The CDR3, as DNA: TGTGCCAGCTCATCGACAGGGGACACTGAAGCTTTCTTT. This encodes CASSSTGDTEAFF.

The chain couples TRBV7-2 to TRBJ2-5; maybe TRBD2 (6 bases). Trimming took 5 bases from V and 4 from J, leaving 14 bases between them. Germline V gene data show CDR1 as SGHTA and CDR2 as FQGNSA. The CDR3 runs 14 residues. As DNA, the CDR3 is TGTGCCAGCAGCCATCTAGGGAGGACAGAGACCCAGTACTTC. It is translated as CASSHLGRTETQYF.

The chain employs TRBV7-9 and TRBJ1-4; the match to TRBD1 covers 7 bases. The CDR3 length is 15 residues. The germline V gene encodes CDR1 SEHNR and CDR2 FQNEAQ (reference sequence). Germline trimming cut 1 base from V and 8 bases from J; bases unmatched to any gene: 7. The CDR3 DNA is TGTGCCAGCAGCTTAGGCGACAGGGTGACGGAAAAACTGTTTTTT. This codes for CASSLGDRVTEKLFF.

As regards this clone: One end of the junction is discordant with germline, which a read error may explain. This sequence joins TRBV7-7 and TRBJ2-1; D uncertain. CDR1 and CDR2 from the germline V gene are SSHAT and FNYEAQ (reference sequence). The CDR3 is 13 residues long. Here the CDR3 reads CASSSQSGNEQFF. The CDR3 nucleotides are TGTGCTAGCAGCTCCCAAAGTGGCAATGAGCAGTTCTTC. Filled out from reference TRBV7-7 and TRBJ2-1, the complete variable domain reads GAGVSQSPRYKVTKRGQDVTLRCDPISSHATLYWYQQALGQGPEFLTYFNYEAQPDKSGLPSDRFSAERPEGSISTLTIQRTEQRDSAMYRCASSSQSGNEQFFGPGTRLTVL.

The chain joins TRBV6-1 to TRBJ1-1; 11 nucleotides align to TRBD1. V lost 4 bases to trimming and J lost 4 bases; unmatched junction nucleotides: 2. From germline, CDR1 is MNHNS and CDR2 SASEGT. This CDR3 is 14 amino acids long. CDR3 in amino acids: CASSGDRGVTEAFF. CDR3 sequence (DNA): TGTGCCAGCAGTGGGGACAGGGGGGTCACTGAAGCTTTCTTT.

The chain has TRBV18 and TRBJ2-7, with D possibly matching TRBD1 (7 bases). The CDR3 extends over 14 amino acids. V lost 2 bases, J lost 2 bases, and 10 bases lay in between. CDR1 is KGHSH, CDR2 LQKENI, per germline. The CDR3 nucleotides are TGTGCCAGCTCACCAGCGGGACAGACCTACGAGCAGTACTTC. It yields the protein CASSPAGQTYEQYF.

J is TRBJ2-5 and V is TRBV5-1; D remains ambiguous. The CDR3 is 11 residues long. The germline CDR1 and CDR2 sequences are SGHRS and YFSETQ. The V end lost 5 bases, the J end lost 2 bases, and 4 bases lay between the germline ends. The CDR3 protein is CASRLQETQYF. The CDR3 coding sequence is TGCGCCAGCAGACTACAAGAGACCCAGTACTTC.

V usage is TRBV19 and J usage is TRBJ1-5, with a weak D call TRBD1 (5 bases). Germline assignment: CDR1 LNHDA and CDR2 SQIVND (reference sequence). The CDR3 sequence is 17 residues long. Trimming cost V 3 bases and J 6 bases, with 21 bases left between them. CDR3 nucleotide sequence: TGTGCCAGTAGTATGGGAGGGGCTATAGGCTCGGGTCAGCCCCAGCATTTT. Encoded protein: CASSMGGAIGSGQPQHF.

Of note for this clone: One end of the junction does not line up with germline, which may come from a read error. The rearrangement uses TRBV19 and TRBJ1-6; TRBD1 is a possible D gene (5 bases). CDR1 and CDR2 from the germline V gene are LNHDA and SQIVND (reference sequence). The CDR3 spans 16 residues. For the CDR3, the DNA is TGTGCCAGTAGTATCCTGGGGGTATCCTATAATTCACCCTTCCACTTT. Encoded protein: CASSILGVSYNSPFHF.

The chain is built from TRBV5-5 and TRBJ1-6, with D possibly TRBD1 on 5 matching bases. Germline V gene lookup returns CDR1 SGHKS and CDR2 YYEKEE (reference sequence). V was shortened by 4 bases and J by 6 bases, with 14 bases between the two germline ends. This CDR3 spans 15 amino acids. CDR3 loop: CASSGWGESNSPLHF. CDR3 DNA sequence: TGTGCCAGCAGCGGGTGGGGGGAGAGTAATTCACCCCTCCACTTT.